Given below is one T cell receptor (beta chain) in context. The germline V and J ends were trimmed by 0 bases and 3 bases, with 14 bases remaining between them. Germline V gene lookup returns CDR1 MNHEY and CDR2 SVGAGI. This CDR3 has 16 amino acids. The assay was immunoSEQ multiplex PCR, and TCRdb's table has in-frame clones only and misses some. The table records roughly 350,000 clones, roughly 85% of them present only once. A roughly 120-subject validation cohort, separate from the approximately 700-subject first cohort, supplied the donors. These data belong to a study of cytomegalovirus exposure and HLA in healthy donors. Looking at the study overall: A later analysis reported the 100 to 150 validation repertoires used the same platform as the approximately 670 first-cohort repertoires.

The rearrangement uses TRBV6-5 and TRBJ2-5; D is perhaps TRBD2 (6 bases). The sequenced sample was PBMCs. The sequence was collected from a woman aged 18-30 years in good health and CMV-seronegative. The CDR3 nucleotides read TGTGCCAGCAGTTACTCTGGGGGGTCGGTTAAAGAGACCCAGTACTTC. Amino acid sequence: CASSYSGGSVKETQYF.